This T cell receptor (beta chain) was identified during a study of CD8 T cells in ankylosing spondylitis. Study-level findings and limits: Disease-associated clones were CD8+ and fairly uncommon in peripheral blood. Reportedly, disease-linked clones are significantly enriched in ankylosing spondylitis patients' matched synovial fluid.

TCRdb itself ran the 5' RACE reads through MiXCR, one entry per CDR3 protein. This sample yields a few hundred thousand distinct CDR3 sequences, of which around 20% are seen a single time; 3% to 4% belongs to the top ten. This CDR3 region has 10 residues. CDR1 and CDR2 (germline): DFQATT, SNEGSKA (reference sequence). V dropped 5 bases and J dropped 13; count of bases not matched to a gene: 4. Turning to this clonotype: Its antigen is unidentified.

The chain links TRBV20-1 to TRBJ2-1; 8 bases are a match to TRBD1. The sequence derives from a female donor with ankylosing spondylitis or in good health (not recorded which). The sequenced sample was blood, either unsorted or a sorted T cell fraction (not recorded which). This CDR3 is CSAHRGTQFF. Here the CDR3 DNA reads TGCAGTGCTCACAGGGGGACCCAGTTCTTC.